The 21 T cell receptor beta chains given below trace back to one sample, sequenced in a study of cytotoxic CD8 clonotypes in ibrutinib-treated CLL. Using immunoSEQ multiplex PCR, the repertoire was profiled, and TCRdb retains in-frame clones only, with some absent. The table lists more than 300,000 clones, more than 65% of them singletons, with roughly 6.3% in the top ten. The specimen was PBMCs, collected before ibrutinib treatment. The receptors derive from a human donor with chronic lymphocytic leukemia.

The V call is TRBV9, the J call TRBJ2-2, with D possibly matching TRBD1 (5 bases). Looked up from germline, CDR1 is SGDLS and CDR2 is YYNGEE. The V and J ends lost 2 bases and 4 bases respectively, with 9 bases between them. This CDR3 contains 14 residues. Written as DNA, the CDR3 is TGTGCCAGCAGCGTGGTGGGGCCCACCGGGGAGCTGTTTTTT. This sequence encodes CASSVVGPTGELFF.

The V gene is TRBV30, the J gene TRBJ2-5, with 8 bases matching TRBD1. The CDR3 has 15 residues. V was clipped by 3 bases and J by 4 bases; unmatched bases: 10. In germline, CDR1 is GTSNPN, CDR2 SVGIG (reference sequence). This CDR3 is CAWRDGRGRVETQYF. As DNA, the CDR3 is TGTGCCTGGAGGGACGGCAGGGGGCGGGTAGAGACCCAGTACTTC.

The chain uses TRBV27 and TRBJ2-7; D is uncertain. Trimming removed 4 bases at V and 5 bases at J, with 12 bases between. The germline CDR1 and CDR2 sequences are MNHEY and SMNVEV (reference sequence). This CDR3 is 13 amino acids long. CDR3 protein: CASSSAVLDEQYF. CDR3 in DNA: TGTGCCAGCAGTTCCGCTGTGTTAGACGAGCAGTACTTC.

The table lists this clone with a count of one. The J gene is TRBJ2-3, the V gene TRBV7-7, with D maybe TRBD1 (5 bases). CDR3 length: 14 amino acids. V dropped 4 bases and J dropped 4 bases, with 12 bases sitting between them. CDR1 is SSHAT, CDR2 FNYEAQ, per germline (reference sequence). The CDR3 reads CASSSVSGSDTQYF. CDR3 in DNA: TGTGCCAGCAGCTCAGTCTCAGGGTCAGATACGCAGTATTTT. Complete variable domain (other parts from reference TRBV7-7 and TRBJ2-3): GAGVSQSPRYKVTKRGQDVTLRCDPISSHATLYWYQQALGQGPEFLTYFNYEAQPDKSGLPSDRFSAERPEGSISTLTIQRTEQRDSAMYRCASSSVSGSDTQYFGPGTRLTVL.

The V and J genes are TRBV9 and TRBJ2-1, with TRBD2 matching 8 bases. V dropped 0 bases and J dropped 5; count of bases not matched to a gene: 16. CDR1 is SGDLS, CDR2 YYNGEE, per germline. The CDR3 loop spans 19 amino acids. CDR3 loop: CASSVAATTRASGHNEQFF. CDR3 in DNA: TGTGCCAGCAGCGTAGCTGCCACGACGCGGGCTAGCGGGCACAATGAGCAGTTCTTC.

The chain links TRBV6-4 to TRBJ1-2; D is undetermined. Deletions cut 1 base from V and 0 bases from J, with 3 bases between. Germline lookup yields CDR1 MRHNA and CDR2 SNTAGT. This CDR3 has 13 amino acids. The CDR3 loop is CASSDYPNYGYTF. CDR3 DNA: TGTGCCAGCAGTGACTACCCTAACTATGGCTACACCTTC.

The genes are TRBV28 and TRBJ1-2, with TRBD1 identical over 7 bases. Germline trimming cut 4 bases from V and 2 bases from J; bases unmatched to any gene: 1. Looked up from germline, CDR1 is MDHEN and CDR2 is SYDVKM. The CDR3 runs to 13 residues. DNA for the CDR3: TGTGCCAGCAGTTCGGGACAGAACTATGGCTACACCTTC. This sequence encodes CASSSGQNYGYTF.

The rearrangement uses TRBV5-6 and TRBJ2-1, with D possibly TRBD2 on 5 matching bases. V was pared by 3 bases and J by 5 bases, with 12 bases between. The CDR3 has 14 residues. Germline CDR1 reads SGHDT; CDR2 reads YYEEEE. For the CDR3, the DNA is TGTGCCAGCAGCTCCACTAGGGTAAACAATGAGCAGTTCTTC. This gives the protein CASSSTRVNNEQFF. Using reference TRBV5-6 and TRBJ2-1 for the parts outside the CDR3, the full variable domain is DAGVTQSPTHLIKTRGQQVTLRCSPKSGHDTVSWYQQALGQGPQFIFQYYEEEERQRGNFPDRFSGHQFPNYSSELNVNALLLGDSALYLCASSSTRVNNEQFFGPGTRLTVL.

This clone was seen more than once but under ten times. J is TRBJ2-1 and V is TRBV7-6; 8 positions agree with TRBD2. This CDR3 comprises 16 residues. Germline V gene lookup returns CDR1 SGHVS and CDR2 FNYEAQ. The V gene end was trimmed by 4 bases and the J gene end by 7 bases; junction bases not matched to a gene: 12. CDR3 bases: TGTGCCAGCAGCTCCTACCTAGCGGGCGGACCAAATGAGCAGTTCTTC. Translating it yields CASSSYLAGGPNEQFF.

The rearrangement links TRBV9 to TRBJ2-4; D remains ambiguous. Germline V lookup: CDR1 SGDLS, CDR2 YYNGEE. V lost 0 bases, J lost 2 bases, and 9 bases lay in between. The CDR3 contains 15 residues. CDR3 in DNA: TGTGCCAGCAGCGTAGGCTGGGGATCCAAAAACATTCAGTACTTC. Its protein is CASSVGWGSKNIQYF.

The rearrangement links TRBV7-9 to TRBJ2-2; D is ambiguous. CDR1 SEHNR and CDR2 FQNEAQ come from the germline V gene (reference sequence). V shed 1 base and J shed 3 bases, with 9 bases lying between them. The CDR3 spans 15 residues. CDR3 sequence: CASSLGSADTGELFF. CDR3 DNA: TGTGCCAGCAGCTTAGGCAGTGCGGACACCGGGGAGCTGTTTTTT.

The genes are TRBV11-2 and TRBJ2-7; D is tentatively TRBD1 or TRBD2 (5 bases each). The CDR3 spans 13 residues. The V and J ends lost 4 bases and 6 bases respectively, with 13 bases between them. Germline lookup yields CDR1 SGHAT and CDR2 FQNNGV. For the CDR3, the DNA is TGTGCCAGCAGCTCGGGACCGAGGGGCGAGCAGTACTTC. It translates to CASSSGPRGEQYF.

This clone has only a few counts. The rearrangement links TRBV25-1 to TRBJ1-2; D not resolved. This CDR3 is 13 amino acids long. V was clipped by 3 bases and J by 4 bases, with 9 bases between them. CDR1 is MGHDK, CDR2 SYGVNS, per germline. The CDR3 spells CASSEELSYGYTF. CDR3 sequence (DNA): TGTGCCAGCAGTGAGGAACTGAGCTATGGCTACACCTTC.

V is TRBV6-4 and J is TRBJ2-1; the D gene could be TRBD1 or TRBD2 (6 bases each). Germline V gene data show CDR1 as MRHNA and CDR2 as SNTAGT. This CDR3 has 16 amino acids. V dropped 2 bases and J dropped 6 bases, with 17 bases sitting between them. CDR3 protein: CASSDLFRGGGNEQFF. CDR3 DNA sequence: TGTGCCAGCAGTGACCTATTCAGGGGAGGAGGCAATGAGCAGTTCTTC.

This clone is a singleton in its sample. The J gene is TRBJ1-1, the V gene TRBV5-1; a possible D gene is TRBD1 (5 bases). From germline, CDR1 is SGHRS and CDR2 YFSETQ. V lost 2 bases to trimming and J lost 3 bases, with 11 bases between them. There are 14 residues in the CDR3. CDR3 sequence: CASSFDSTDTEAFF. For the CDR3, the DNA is TGCGCCAGCAGCTTTGACAGCACAGACACTGAAGCTTTCTTT.

The count of this clone is one. V usage is TRBV7-2 and J usage is TRBJ2-2; 16 positions match TRBD2. V trimming: 7 bases; J trimming: 6 bases; junction bases outside the gene matches: 11. Germline assignment: CDR1 SGHTA and CDR2 FQGNSA. This CDR3 has 18 residues. For the CDR3, the DNA is TGTGCCAGCAACGGGTTAGGGACTAGCGGGAGGGCCGCCGGGGAGCTGTTTTTT. Its translation is CASNGLGTSGRAAGELFF.

This clone has only a few counts. The chain couples TRBV27 to TRBJ2-1; TRBD1 aligns across 10 bases. CDR3 length: 14 residues. V gave up 9 bases and J gave up 0 bases; unmatched junction bases: 2. Per germline, CDR1 MNHEY and CDR2 SMNVEV (reference sequence). The CDR3 nucleotides are TGTGCCAGTAGGGACAGGGGCTCCTACAATGAGCAGTTCTTC. Protein: CASRDRGSYNEQFF.

The chain employs TRBV7-2 and TRBJ2-2; D is possibly TRBD1 (6 bases). CDR1 and CDR2 (germline): SGHTA, FQGNSA. Trimming took 4 bases from V and 4 from J, leaving 10 bases between them. The CDR3 is 14 amino acids. The CDR3: CASSSDSFTGELFF. The CDR3 DNA follows: TGTGCCAGCAGCTCGGACAGCTTCACCGGGGAGCTGTTTTTT.

This clone was counted a single time. The J gene is TRBJ2-3, the V gene TRBV19, with D possibly TRBD2 on 6 matching bases. This CDR3 is built from 13 residues. Germline V gene sequence: CDR1 LNHDA, CDR2 SQIVND (reference sequence). The V end lost 7 bases, the J end lost 2 bases, and 10 bases lay between the germline ends. Here the CDR3 DNA reads TGTGCCAGTACCCGGGACTTCACAGATACGCAGTATTTT. Protein: CASTRDFTDTQYF.

The rearrangement links TRBV6-5 to TRBJ1-5, with a possible D match to TRBD1 (5 bases). V was pared by 4 bases and J by 4 bases, with 14 bases between. CDR1 is MNHEY and CDR2 is SVGAGI in the germline V gene. The CDR3 loop spans 15 amino acids. The CDR3 DNA is TGTGCCAGCAGTTTGAACCGGGACTTAAATCAGCCCCAGCATTTT. This sequence encodes CASSLNRDLNQPQHF.

V is TRBV30 and J is TRBJ1-5, with 11 bases that match TRBD1. V shed 1 base, J shed 6 bases, and the junction held 5 bases outside the gene matches. Germline CDR1 and CDR2: GTSNPN and SVGIG (reference sequence). This CDR3 comprises 15 residues. DNA of the CDR3: TGTGCCTGGAGTGAGCTAGGGACAGGGGGTCAGCCCCAGCATTTT. Residues: CAWSELGTGGQPQHF.